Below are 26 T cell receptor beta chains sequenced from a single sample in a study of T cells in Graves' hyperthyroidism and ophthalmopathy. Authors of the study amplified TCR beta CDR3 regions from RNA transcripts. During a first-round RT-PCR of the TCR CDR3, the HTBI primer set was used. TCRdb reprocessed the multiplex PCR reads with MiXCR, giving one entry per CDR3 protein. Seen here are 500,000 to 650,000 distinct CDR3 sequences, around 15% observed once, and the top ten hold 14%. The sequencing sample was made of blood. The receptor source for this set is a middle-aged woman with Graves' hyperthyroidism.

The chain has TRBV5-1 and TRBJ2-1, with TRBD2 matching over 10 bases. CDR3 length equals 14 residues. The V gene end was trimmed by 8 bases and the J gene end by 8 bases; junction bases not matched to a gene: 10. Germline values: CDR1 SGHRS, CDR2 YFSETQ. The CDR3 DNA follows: TGCGCCAGGGGGGGAGCGGGAGGGCCTGATGAGCAGTTCTTC. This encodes CARGGAGGPDEQFF.

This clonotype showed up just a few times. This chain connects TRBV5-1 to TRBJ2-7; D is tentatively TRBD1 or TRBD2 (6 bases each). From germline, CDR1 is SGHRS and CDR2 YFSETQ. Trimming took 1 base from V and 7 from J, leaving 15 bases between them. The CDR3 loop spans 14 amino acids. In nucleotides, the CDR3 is TGCGCCAGCAGCTTGCCGGGGGCACCCTGGGAGCAGTACTTC. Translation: CASSLPGAPWEQYF.

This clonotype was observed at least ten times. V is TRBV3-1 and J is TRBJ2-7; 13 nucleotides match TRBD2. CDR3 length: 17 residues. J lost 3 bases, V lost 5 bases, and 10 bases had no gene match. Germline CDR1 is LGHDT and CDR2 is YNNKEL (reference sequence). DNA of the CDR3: TGTGCCAGCAGCTCCCGAGGGACTAGCGGGATTAGCTACGAGCAGTACTTC. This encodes CASSSRGTSGISYEQYF.

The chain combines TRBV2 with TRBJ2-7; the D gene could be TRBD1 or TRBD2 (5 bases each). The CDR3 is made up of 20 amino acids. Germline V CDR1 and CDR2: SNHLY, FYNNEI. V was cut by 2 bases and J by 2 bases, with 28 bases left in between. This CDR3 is CASSELPGQGVGIKAYEQYF. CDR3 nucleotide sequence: TGTGCCAGCAGTGAACTTCCAGGGCAGGGTGTCGGGATTAAAGCCTACGAGCAGTACTTC.

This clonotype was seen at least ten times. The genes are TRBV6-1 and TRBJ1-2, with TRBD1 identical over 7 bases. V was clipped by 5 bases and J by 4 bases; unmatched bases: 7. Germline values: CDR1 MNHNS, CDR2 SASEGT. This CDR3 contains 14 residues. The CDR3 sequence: CASSPSTGSYGYTF. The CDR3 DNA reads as TGTGCCAGCAGTCCGTCGACAGGGAGCTATGGCTACACCTTC.

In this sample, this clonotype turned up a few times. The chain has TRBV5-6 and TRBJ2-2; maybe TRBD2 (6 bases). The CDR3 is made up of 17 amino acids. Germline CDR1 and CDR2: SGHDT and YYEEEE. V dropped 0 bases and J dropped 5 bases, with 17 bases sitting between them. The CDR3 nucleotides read TGTGCCAGCAGCTTGGAATCTCGGGGGAGTCGAACCGGGGAGCTGTTTTTT. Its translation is CASSLESRGSRTGELFF.

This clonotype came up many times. This CDR3 is CASSQWQTGELSGSSYNEQFF. In DNA form, the CDR3 reads TGTGCCAGCAGCCAATGGCAAACCGGGGAACTCTCGGGAAGCTCCTACAATGAGCAGTTCTTC. The V call is TRBV7-9, the J call TRBJ2-1, with TRBD2 as a possible D gene (5 bases). The CDR3 runs to 21 residues. CDR1 SEHNR and CDR2 FQNEAQ come from the germline V gene (reference sequence). V was clipped by 5 bases and J by 0 bases, with 29 bases between them. Using reference TRBV7-9 and TRBJ2-1 for the parts outside the CDR3, the full variable domain is DTGVSQNPRHKITKRGQNVTFRCDPISEHNRLYWYRQTLGQGPEFLTYFQNEAQLEKSRLLSDRFSAERPKGSFSTLEIQRTEQGDSAMYLCASSQWQTGELSGSSYNEQFFGPGTRLTVL.

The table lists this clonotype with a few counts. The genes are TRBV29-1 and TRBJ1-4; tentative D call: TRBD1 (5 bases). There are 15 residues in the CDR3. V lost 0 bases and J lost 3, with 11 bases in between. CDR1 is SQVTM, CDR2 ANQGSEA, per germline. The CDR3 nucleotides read TGCAGCGTTGAAGAGGCCCTGGGGGCTAATGAAAAACTGTTTTTT. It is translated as CSVEEALGANEKLFF.

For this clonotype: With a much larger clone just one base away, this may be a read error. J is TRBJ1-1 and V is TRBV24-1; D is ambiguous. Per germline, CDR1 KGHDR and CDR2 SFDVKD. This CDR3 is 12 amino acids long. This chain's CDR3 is CATSDPDTEALF. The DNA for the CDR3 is TGTGCCACCAGTGATCCAGACACTGAAGCTCTCTTT.

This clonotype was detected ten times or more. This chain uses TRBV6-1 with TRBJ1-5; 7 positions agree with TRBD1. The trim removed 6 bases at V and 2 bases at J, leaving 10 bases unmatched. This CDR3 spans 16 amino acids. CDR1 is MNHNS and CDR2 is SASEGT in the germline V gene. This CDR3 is CASSQKGQVGNQPQHF. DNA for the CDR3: TGTGCCAGCAGCCAAAAAGGACAGGTCGGCAATCAGCCCCAGCATTTT.

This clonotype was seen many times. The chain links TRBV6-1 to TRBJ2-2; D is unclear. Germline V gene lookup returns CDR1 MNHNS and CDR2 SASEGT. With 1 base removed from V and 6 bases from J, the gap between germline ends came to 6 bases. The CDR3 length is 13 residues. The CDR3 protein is CASSEGQAGELFF. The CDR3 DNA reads TGTGCCAGCAGTGAAGGGCAGGCCGGGGAGCTGTTTTTT.

CDR3 loop: CASSPPSAGGPNTGELFF. DNA for the CDR3: TGTGCCAGCAGCCCCCCGTCGGCGGGAGGGCCGAACACCGGGGAGCTGTTTTTT. The rearrangement uses TRBV7-9 and TRBJ2-2, with 9 bases that match TRBD2. Germline trimming cut 5 bases from V and 0 bases from J; bases unmatched to any gene: 10. There are 18 residues in the CDR3. CDR1 is SEHNR and CDR2 is FQNEAQ in the germline V gene (reference sequence).

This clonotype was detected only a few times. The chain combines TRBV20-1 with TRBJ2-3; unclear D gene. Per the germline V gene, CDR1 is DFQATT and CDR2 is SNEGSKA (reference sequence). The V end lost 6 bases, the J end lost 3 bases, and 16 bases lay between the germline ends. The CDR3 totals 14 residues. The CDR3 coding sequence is TGCAGTGCCGAGGACCCTCCGATGACAGATACGCAGTATTTT. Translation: CSAEDPPMTDTQYF.

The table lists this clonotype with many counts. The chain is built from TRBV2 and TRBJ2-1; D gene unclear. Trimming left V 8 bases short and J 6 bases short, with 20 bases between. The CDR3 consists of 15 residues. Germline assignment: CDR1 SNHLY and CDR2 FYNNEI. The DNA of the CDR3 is TGTGCCAGCCCCGGATGGCATACTCGGAGCAATGAGCAGTTCTTC. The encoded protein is CASPGWHTRSNEQFF.

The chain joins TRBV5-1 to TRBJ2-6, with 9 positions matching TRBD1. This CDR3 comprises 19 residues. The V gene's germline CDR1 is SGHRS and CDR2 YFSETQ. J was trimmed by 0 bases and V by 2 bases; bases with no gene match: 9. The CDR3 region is CASSLRGTGPDSGANVLTF. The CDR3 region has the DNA TGCGCCAGCAGCTTACGAGGGACAGGGCCGGACTCTGGGGCCAACGTCCTGACTTTC. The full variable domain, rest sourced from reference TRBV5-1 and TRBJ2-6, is KAGVTQTPRYLIKTRGQQVTLSCSPISGHRSVSWYQQTPGQGLQFLFEYFSETQRNKGNFPGRFSGRQFSNSRSEMNVSTLELGDSALYLCASSLRGTGPDSGANVLTFGAGSRLTVL.

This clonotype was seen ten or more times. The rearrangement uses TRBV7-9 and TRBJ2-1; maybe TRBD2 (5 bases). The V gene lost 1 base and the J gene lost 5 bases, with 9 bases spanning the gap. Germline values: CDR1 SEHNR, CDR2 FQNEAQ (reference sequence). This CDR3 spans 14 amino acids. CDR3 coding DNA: TGTGCCAGCAGCTTAGGCTTGCGGGACAATGAGCAGTTCTTC. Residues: CASSLGLRDNEQFF.

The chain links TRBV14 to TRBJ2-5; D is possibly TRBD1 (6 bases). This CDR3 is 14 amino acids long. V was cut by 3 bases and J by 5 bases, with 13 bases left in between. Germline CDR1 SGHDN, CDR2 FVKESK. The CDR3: CASSHSGVRETQYF. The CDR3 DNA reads TGTGCCAGCAGCCATTCAGGGGTACGGGAGACCCAGTACTTC.

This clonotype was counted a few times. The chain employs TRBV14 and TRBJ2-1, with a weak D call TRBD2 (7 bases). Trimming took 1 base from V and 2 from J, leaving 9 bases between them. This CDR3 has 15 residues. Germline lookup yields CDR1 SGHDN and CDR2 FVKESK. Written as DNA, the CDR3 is TGTGCCAGCAGCCAAGGGGGGGGCCCCTACAATGAGCAGTTCTTC. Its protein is CASSQGGGPYNEQFF.

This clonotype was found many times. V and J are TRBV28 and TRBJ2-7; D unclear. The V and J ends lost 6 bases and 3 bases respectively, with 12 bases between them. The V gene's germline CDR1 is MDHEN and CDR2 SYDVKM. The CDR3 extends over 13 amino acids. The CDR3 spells CASSPIPSYEQYF. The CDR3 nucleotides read TGTGCCAGCAGCCCCATACCAAGCTACGAGCAGTACTTC.

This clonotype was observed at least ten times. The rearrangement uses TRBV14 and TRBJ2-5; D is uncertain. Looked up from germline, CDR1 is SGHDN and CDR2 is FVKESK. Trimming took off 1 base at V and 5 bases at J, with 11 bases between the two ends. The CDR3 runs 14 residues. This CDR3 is CASSQGVSGETQYF. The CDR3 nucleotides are TGTGCCAGCAGCCAAGGGGTCTCGGGTGAGACCCAGTACTTC.

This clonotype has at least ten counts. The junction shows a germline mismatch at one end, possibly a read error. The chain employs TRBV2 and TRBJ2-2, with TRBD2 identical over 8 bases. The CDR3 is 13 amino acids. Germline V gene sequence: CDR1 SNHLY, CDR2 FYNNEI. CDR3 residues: CASSRDPGGGLFF. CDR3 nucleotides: TGTGCCAGCAGTCGCGATCCCGGGGGGGGGCTGTTTTTT.

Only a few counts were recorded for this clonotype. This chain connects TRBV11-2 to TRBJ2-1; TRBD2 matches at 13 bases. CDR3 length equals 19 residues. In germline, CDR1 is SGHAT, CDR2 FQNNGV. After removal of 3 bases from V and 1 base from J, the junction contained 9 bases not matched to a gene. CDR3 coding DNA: TGTGCCAGCAGCTTCATGACTAGCGGGAGGACAATATCCTACAATGAGCAGTTCTTC. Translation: CASSFMTSGRTISYNEQFF.

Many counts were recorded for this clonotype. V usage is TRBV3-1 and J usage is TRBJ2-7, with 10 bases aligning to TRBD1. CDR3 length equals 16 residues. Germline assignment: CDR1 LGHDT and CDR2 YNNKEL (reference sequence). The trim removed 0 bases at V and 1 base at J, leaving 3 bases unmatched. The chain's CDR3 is CASSQETGGLSYEQYF. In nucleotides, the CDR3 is TGTGCCAGCAGCCAAGAGACAGGGGGCCTATCCTACGAGCAGTACTTC.

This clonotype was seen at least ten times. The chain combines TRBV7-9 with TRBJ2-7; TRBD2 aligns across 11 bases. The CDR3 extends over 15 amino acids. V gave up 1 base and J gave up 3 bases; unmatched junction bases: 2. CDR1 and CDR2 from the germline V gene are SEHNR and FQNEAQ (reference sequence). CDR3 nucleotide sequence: TGTGCCAGCAGCTTAGAGGGGACTAGCGGCTACGAGCAGTACTTC. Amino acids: CASSLEGTSGYEQYF.

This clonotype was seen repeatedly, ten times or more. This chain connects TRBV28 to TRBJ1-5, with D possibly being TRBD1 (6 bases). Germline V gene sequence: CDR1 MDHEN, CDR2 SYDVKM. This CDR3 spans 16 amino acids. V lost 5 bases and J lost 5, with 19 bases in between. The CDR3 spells CASSTSGHITDQPQHF. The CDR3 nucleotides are TGTGCCAGCAGTACATCGGGACACATTACCGATCAGCCCCAGCATTTT.

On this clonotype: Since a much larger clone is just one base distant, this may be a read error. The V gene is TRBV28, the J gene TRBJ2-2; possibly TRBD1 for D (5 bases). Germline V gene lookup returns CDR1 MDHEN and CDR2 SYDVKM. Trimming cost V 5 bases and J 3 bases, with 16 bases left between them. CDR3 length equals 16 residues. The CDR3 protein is CASSPRGRKDTGELFF. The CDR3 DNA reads TGTGCCAGCAGTCCTAGGGGTAGGAAGGACACCGGGGAGCTGTTTTTT.